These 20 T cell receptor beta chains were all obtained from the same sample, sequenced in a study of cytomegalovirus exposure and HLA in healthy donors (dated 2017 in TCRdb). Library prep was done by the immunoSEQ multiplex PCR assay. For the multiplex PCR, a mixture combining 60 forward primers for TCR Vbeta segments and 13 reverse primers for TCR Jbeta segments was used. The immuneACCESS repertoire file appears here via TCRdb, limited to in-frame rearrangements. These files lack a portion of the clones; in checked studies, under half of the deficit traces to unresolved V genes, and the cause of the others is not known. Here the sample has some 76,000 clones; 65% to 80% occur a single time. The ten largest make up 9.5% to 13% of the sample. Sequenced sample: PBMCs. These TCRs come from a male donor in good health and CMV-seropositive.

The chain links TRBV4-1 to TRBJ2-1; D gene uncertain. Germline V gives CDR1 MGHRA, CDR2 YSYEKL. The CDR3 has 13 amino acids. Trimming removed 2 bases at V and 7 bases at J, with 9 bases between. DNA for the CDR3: TGCGCCAGCAGCCAACCCCGACTGAATGAGCAGTTCTTC. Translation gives CASSQPRLNEQFF.

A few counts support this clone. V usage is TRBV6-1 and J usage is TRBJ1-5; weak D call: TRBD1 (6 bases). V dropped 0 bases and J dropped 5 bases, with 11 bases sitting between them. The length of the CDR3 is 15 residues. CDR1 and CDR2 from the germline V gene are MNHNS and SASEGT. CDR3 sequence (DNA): TGTGCCAGCAGTGAAGCTGGGGGCCTTTATCAGCCCCAGCATTTT. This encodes CASSEAGGLYQPQHF.

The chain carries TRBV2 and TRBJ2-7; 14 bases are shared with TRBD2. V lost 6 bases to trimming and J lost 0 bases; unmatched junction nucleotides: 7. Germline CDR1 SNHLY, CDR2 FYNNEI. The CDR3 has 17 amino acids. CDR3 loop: CASRAGLAGALSYEQYF. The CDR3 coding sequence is TGTGCCAGCAGAGCGGGACTAGCGGGGGCCCTCTCCTACGAGCAGTACTTC.

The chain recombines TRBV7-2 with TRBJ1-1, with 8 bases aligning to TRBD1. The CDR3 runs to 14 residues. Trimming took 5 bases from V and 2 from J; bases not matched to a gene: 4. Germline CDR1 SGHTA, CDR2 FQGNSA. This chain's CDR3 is CASSRTGSNTEAFF. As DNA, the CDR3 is TGTGCCAGCAGCCGGACAGGGAGTAACACTGAAGCTTTCTTT.

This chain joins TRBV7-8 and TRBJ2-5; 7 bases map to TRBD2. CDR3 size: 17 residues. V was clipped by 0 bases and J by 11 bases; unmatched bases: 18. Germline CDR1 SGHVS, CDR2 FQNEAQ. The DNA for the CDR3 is TGTGCCAGCAGCTTAGCAACTAGCGTGGATACCTACGATCGGCAGTACTTC. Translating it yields CASSLATSVDTYDRQYF.

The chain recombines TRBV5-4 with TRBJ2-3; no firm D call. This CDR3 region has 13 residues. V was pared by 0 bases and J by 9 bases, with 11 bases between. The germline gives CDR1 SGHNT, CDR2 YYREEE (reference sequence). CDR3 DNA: TGTGCCAGCAGCTTGGGTGCGGAAAAAACGCAGTATTTT. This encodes CASSLGAEKTQYF.

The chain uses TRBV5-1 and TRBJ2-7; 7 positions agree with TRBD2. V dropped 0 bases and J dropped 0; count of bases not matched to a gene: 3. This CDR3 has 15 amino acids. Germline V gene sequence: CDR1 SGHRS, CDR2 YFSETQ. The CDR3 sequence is CASSLAGGSSYEQYF. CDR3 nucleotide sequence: TGCGCCAGCAGCTTGGCCGGGGGGAGCTCCTACGAGCAGTACTTC.

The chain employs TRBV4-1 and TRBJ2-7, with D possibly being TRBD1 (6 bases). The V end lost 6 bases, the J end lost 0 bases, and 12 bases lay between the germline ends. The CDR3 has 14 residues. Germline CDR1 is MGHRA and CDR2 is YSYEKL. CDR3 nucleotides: TGCGCCAGCAGGCGAACGACAGGCTCCTACGAGCAGTACTTC. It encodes CASRRTTGSYEQYF.

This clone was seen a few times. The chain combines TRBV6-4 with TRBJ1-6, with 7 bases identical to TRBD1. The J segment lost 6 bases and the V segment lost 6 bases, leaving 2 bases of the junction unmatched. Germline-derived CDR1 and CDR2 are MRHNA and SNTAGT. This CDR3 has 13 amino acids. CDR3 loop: CASSRDSNSPLHF. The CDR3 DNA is TGTGCCAGCAGCCGGGACAGTAATTCACCCCTCCACTTT.

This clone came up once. The CDR3 DNA reads as TGTGCCAGCAGTTTAAGTCGCGTTAATGAGCAGTTCTTC. Amino acids: CASSLSRVNEQFF. V gene TRBV28 combines with J gene TRBJ2-1; the D is unclear. CDR1 and CDR2 (germline): MDHEN, SYDVKM. V was trimmed by 2 bases and J by 7 bases, leaving 9 bases between them. The CDR3 has 13 amino acids.

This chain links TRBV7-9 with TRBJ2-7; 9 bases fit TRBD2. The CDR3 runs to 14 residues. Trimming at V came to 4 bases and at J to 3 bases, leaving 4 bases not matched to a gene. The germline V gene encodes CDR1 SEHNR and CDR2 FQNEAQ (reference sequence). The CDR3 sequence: CASSSLAGDYEQYF. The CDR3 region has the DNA TGTGCCAGCAGCTCCTTAGCGGGAGACTACGAGCAGTACTTC.

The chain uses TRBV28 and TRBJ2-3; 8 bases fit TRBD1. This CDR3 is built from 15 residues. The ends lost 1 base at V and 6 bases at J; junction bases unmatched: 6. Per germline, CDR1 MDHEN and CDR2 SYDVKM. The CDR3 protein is CASSLYTGGSDTQYF. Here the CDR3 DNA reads TGTGCCAGCAGTTTATATACAGGGGGGAGTGATACGCAGTATTTT.

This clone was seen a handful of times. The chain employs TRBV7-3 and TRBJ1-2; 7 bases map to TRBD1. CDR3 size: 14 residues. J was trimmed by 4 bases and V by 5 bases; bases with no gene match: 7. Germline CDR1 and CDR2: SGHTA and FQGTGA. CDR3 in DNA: TGTGCCAGCAGCCCAACGAGGGACAGCTATGGCTACACCTTC. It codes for CASSPTRDSYGYTF. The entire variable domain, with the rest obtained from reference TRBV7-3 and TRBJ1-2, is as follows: GAGVSQTPSNKVTEKGKYVELRCDPISGHTALYWYRQSLGQGPEFLIYFQGTGAADDSGLPNDRFFAVRPEGSVSTLKIQRTERGDSAVYLCASSPTRDSYGYTFGSGTRLTVV.

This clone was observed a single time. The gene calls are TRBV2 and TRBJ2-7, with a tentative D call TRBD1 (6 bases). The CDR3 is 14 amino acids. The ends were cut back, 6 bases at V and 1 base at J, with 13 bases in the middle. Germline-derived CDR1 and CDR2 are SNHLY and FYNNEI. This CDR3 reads CASRAQGQSYEQYF. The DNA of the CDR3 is TGTGCCAGCAGGGCACAGGGCCAGTCCTACGAGCAGTACTTC.

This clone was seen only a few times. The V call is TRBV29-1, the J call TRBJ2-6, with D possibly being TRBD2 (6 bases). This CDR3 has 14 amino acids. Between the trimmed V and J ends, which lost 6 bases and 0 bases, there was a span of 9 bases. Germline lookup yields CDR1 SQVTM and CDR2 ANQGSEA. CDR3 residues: CSVLGGSGANVLTF. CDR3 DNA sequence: TGCAGCGTACTCGGGGGCTCTGGGGCCAACGTCCTGACTTTC.

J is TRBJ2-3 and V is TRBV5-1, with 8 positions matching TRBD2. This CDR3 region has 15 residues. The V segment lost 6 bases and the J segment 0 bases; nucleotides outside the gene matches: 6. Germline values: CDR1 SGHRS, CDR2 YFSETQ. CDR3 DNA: TGCGCCAGCATAAGCGGGGGCTCTAGCACAGATACGCAGTATTTT. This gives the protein CASISGGSSTDTQYF.

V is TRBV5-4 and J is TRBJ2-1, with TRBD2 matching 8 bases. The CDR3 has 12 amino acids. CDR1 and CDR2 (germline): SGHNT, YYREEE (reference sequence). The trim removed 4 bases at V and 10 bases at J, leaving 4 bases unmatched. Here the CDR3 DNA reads TGTGCCAGCAGCGGGCCTAGCGGGGAGCAGTTCTTC. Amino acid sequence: CASSGPSGEQFF.

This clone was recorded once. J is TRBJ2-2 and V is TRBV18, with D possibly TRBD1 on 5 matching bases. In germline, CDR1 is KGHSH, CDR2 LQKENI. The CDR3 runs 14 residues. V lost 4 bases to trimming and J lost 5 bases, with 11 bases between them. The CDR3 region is CASSHQGVTGELFF. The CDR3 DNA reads TGTGCCAGCTCACATCAGGGCGTAACCGGGGAGCTGTTTTTT.

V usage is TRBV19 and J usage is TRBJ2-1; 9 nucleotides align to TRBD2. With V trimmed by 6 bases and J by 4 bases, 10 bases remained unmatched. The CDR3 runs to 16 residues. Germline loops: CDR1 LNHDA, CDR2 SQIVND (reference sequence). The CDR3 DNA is TGTGCCAGTAGCGGCGGGGGGGGTGGTGGATACAATGAGCAGTTCTTC. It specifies CASSGGGGGGYNEQFF. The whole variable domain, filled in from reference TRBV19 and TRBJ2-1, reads DGGITQSPKYLFRKEGQNVTLSCEQNLNHDAMYWYRQDPGQGLRLIYYSQIVNDFQKGDIAEGYSVSREKKESFPLTVTSAQKNPTAFYLCASSGGGGGGYNEQFFGPGTRLTVL.

The CDR3 coding sequence is TGTGCCAGCAGCGTGGGCGGGGGGGCCACCGGGGAGCTGTTTTTT. It translates to CASSVGGGATGELFF. This chain joins TRBV9 and TRBJ2-2; 9 bases line up with TRBD2. The CDR3 is 15 residues long. The germline gives CDR1 SGDLS, CDR2 YYNGEE. The ends lost 2 bases at V and 4 bases at J; junction bases unmatched: 3.